A selection of T cell receptor beta chains follows, all from one sample in a study of shared clonotypes between healthy human individuals. The table came from immunoSEQ multiplex PCR; TCRdb's copy has only in-frame clones and leaves some out. Seen here are approximately 95,000 clones, roughly two thirds observed once, and the top ten hold roughly 40%. The specimen was memory CD8+ T cells sorted from blood. The receptor set was obtained from a man under 40 in good health. CDR3s include the opening cysteine and the closing phenylalanine or tryptophan. The D gene is left open where the match is weak. Only some rows state a clone size, as once, few, many or a class for expanded clones.

size: -
V: TRBV7-3
D: -
J: TRBJ2-1
CDR3: CASSLMVYNEQFF
DNA: TGTGCCAGCAGCTTAATGGTCTACAATGAGCAGTTCTTC

size: -
V: TRBV11-2
D: TRBD1
J: TRBJ2-7
CDR3: CAIDGQGLAEQYF
DNA: TGTGCCATCGACGGACAGGGGTTGGCCGAGCAGTACTTC

size: few
V: TRBV18
D: TRBD1
J: TRBJ1-1
CDR3: CASSLGQGMNTEAFF
DNA: TGTGCCAGCTCCCTCGGACAGGGAATGAACACTGAAGCTTTCTTT

size: many
V: TRBV5-6
D: TRBD2
J: TRBJ2-3
CDR3: CASSSTGTSGFYTDTQYF
DNA: TGTGCCAGCAGCTCGACGGGGACTAGCGGGTTCTACACAGATACGCAGTATTTT

size: -
V: TRBV27
D: -
J: TRBJ2-7
CDR3: CASSSWEGAYEQYF
DNA: TGTGCCAGCAGCTCCTGGGAGGGGGCTTACGAGCAGTACTTC

size: -
V: TRBV5-4
D: TRBD1
J: TRBJ2-1
CDR3: CASSLEGDRDNEQFF
DNA: TGTGCCAGCAGCTTGGAGGGGGACAGGGACAATGAGCAGTTCTTC

size: -
V: TRBV15
D: TRBD1
J: TRBJ2-4
CDR3: CATSRDIGTGADIQYF
DNA: TGTGCCACCAGCAGAGATATCGGGACAGGGGCGGACATTCAGTACTTC

size: -
V: TRBV21-1
D: -
J: TRBJ2-1
CDR3: CASILFEVGFYNEQFF
DNA: TGTGCCAGCATTTTGTTCGAAGTAGGCTTCTACAATGAGCAGTTCTTC

size: -
V: TRBV9
D: TRBD2
J: TRBJ2-7
CDR3: CASSSGLEAIYEQYF
DNA: TGTGCCAGCAGCTCCGGACTAGAAGCGATCTACGAGCAGTACTTC

size: -
V: TRBV6-6
D: -
J: TRBJ2-1
CDR3: CASSFAGGSYNEQFF
DNA: TGTGCCAGCAGTTTCGCTGGGGGCTCCTACAATGAGCAGTTCTTC

size: few
V: TRBV28
D: -
J: TRBJ2-7
CDR3: CASTRTLGTYEQYF
DNA: TGTGCCAGCACCCGCACCTTAGGGACCTACGAGCAGTACTTC

size: -
V: TRBV4-1
D: -
J: TRBJ1-1
CDR3: CATSNTANTEAFF
DNA: TGCGCCACCTCGAATACAGCGAACACTGAAGCTTTCTTT

size: -
V: TRBV20-1
D: -
J: TRBJ1-2
CDR3: CSVGLPYGYTF
DNA: TGCAGTGTGGGGCTACCCTATGGCTACACCTTC